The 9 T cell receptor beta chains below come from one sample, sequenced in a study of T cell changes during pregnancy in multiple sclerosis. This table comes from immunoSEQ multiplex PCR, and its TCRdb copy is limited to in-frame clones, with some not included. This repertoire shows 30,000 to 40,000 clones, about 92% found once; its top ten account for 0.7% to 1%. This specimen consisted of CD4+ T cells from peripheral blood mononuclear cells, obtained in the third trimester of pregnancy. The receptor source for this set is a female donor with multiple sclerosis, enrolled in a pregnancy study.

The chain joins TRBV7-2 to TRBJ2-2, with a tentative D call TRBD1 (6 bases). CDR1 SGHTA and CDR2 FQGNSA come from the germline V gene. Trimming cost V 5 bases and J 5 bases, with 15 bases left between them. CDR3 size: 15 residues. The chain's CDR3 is CASSRPQGGTGELFF. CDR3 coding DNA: TGTGCCAGCAGCCGTCCACAAGGGGGAACCGGGGAGCTGTTTTTT.

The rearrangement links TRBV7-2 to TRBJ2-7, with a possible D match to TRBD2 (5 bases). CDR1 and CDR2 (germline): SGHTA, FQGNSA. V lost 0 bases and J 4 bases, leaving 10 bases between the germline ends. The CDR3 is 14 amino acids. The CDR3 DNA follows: TGTGCCAGCAGCTTAGCCACGGGAAATTACGAGCAGTACTTC. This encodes CASSLATGNYEQYF.

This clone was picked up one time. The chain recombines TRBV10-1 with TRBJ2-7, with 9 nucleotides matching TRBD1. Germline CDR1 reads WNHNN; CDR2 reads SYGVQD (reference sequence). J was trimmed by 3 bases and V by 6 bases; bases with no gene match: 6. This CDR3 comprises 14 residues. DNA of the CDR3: TGCGCCAGCAGAAGACAGGGGGAGAGCTACGAGCAGTACTTC. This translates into CASRRQGESYEQYF.

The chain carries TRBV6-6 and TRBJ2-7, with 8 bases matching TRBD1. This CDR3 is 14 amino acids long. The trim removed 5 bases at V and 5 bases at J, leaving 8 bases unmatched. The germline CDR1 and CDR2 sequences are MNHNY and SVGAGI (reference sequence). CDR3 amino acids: CASSQTGVFNEQYF. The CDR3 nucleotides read TGTGCCAGCAGTCAGACAGGGGTGTTCAACGAGCAGTACTTC.

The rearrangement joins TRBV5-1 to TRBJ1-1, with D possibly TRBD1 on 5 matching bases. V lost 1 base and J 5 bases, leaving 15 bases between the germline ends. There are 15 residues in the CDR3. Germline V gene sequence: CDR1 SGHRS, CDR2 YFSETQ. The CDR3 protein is CASSLWQGGGTEAFF. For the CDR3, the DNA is TGCGCCAGCAGCTTGTGGCAGGGCGGTGGGACTGAAGCTTTCTTT.

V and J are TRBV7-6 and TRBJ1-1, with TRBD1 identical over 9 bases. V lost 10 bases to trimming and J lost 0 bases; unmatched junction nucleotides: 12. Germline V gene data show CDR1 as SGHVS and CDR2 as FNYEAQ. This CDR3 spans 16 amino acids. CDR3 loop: CATTPSQGAMNTEAFF. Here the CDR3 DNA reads TGTGCCACCACACCGTCACAGGGGGCGATGAACACTGAAGCTTTCTTT.

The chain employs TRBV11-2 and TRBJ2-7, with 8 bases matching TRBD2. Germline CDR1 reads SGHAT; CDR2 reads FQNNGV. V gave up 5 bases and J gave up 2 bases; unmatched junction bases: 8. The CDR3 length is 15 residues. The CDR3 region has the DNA TGTGCCAGCAGCCGGATCGGACTAGCCGCCTACGAGCAGTACTTC. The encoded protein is CASSRIGLAAYEQYF.

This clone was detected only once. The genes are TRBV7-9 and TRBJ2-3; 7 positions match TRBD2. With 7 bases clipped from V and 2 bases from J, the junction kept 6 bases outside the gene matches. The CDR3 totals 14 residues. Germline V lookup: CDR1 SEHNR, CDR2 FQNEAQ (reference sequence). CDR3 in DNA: TGTGCCAGCACCTCCCGGGGGGTCACAGATACGCAGTATTTT. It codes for CASTSRGVTDTQYF.

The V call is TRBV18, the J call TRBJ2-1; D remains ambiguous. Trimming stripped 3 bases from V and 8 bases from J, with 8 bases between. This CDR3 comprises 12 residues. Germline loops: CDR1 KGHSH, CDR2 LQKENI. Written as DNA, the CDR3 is TGTGCCAGCTCACCGATAGCAGATGAGCAGTTCTTC. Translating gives CASSPIADEQFF.